This T cell receptor (beta chain) was profiled in a study of blood T cell repertoires in COVID-19. In Cohort 3, a recovered donor had either two negative PCRs, clearance, or symptom resolution. The CDR3 totals 15 residues. CDR1 LGHDT and CDR2 YNNKEL come from the germline V gene (reference sequence). The ends lost 3 bases at V and 2 bases at J; junction bases unmatched: 4. Clones were sequenced by immunoSEQ multiplex PCR, and TCRdb holds only the in-frame ones, with some missing. Here the sample spans about 270,000 clones, 80% to 90% being singletons. The TCR was taken from a man between 18 and 29 years old who had recovered from COVID-19. The chain employs TRBV3-1 (or the pseudogene TRBV3-2) and TRBJ1-5; 7 positions agree with TRBD1. Sequencing input: PBMCs or T cells enriched from blood (not recorded which). CDR3 sequence: CASSQDGQGNQPQHF. CDR3 DNA sequence: TGTGCCAGCAGCCAGGATGGACAGGGCAATCAGCCCCAGCATTTT.